This T cell receptor (beta chain) was documented in a study of cytomegalovirus exposure and HLA in healthy donors. About the study: The approximately 120 validation repertoires, a later analysis reported, used the same platform as the roughly 650 repertoires from the first cohort. Points from the study as a whole: Reports described diagnosis of cytomegalovirus status by the classifier as highly specific and sensitive.

The method was immunoSEQ multiplex PCR; TCRdb's version includes in-frame clones alone and lacks a portion of them. The sample includes around 150,000 clones, roughly 89% of them seen just once. In regard to this clone: Its specificity is not known.

The sample comprised PBMCs. The receptor comes from a young woman in good health and CMV-seropositive.

This chain's CDR3 is CASSLARGPQETQYF. The CDR3 bases are TGTGCCAGCAGCTTAGCCAGGGGCCCTCAAGAGACCCAGTACTTC. The gene calls are TRBV7-2 and TRBJ2-5; possible D gene TRBD1, 6 bases. V was clipped by 0 bases and J by 2 bases, with 10 bases between them. The CDR3 is 15 residues long. Germline CDR1 SGHTA, CDR2 FQGNSA.